This TCR beta chain derives from a study of blood T cells in healthy people across ages. Points from the study as a whole: Per million T cells, TCR beta diversity dropped roughly linearly as age increased.

Germline CDR1 reads SEHNR; CDR2 reads FQNEAQ (reference sequence). V lost 1 base to trimming and J lost 1 base, with 14 bases between them. The CDR3 extends over 17 amino acids. Individuals who donated were healthy Caucasians from Russia aged about 6 to 100. Primers used in a second PCR of about 6 to 12 cycles were a sample-barcoded 5' primer and a J-beta primer mix. The authors tagged each cDNA molecule using a template-switch adaptor with 12 random nucleotides. TCRdb itself ran the 5' RACE reads through MiXCR, one entry per CDR3 protein. Of fewer than 900,000 distinct CDR3 sequences detected, around 36% appear once; the ten largest clones hold approximately 12%. This clonotype has only a few counts. Its specificity is unknown.

The source of this sequence is a man between 18 and 29 years old in good health. This chain joins TRBV7-9 and TRBJ2-1; the D call may be TRBD1 or TRBD2 (6 bases each). The sequenced sample consisted of blood. The DNA of the CDR3 is TGTGCCAGCAGCTTAGGGGGGGCGGGGAGGTCCTACAATGAGCAGTTCTTC. Protein: CASSLGGAGRSYNEQFF.